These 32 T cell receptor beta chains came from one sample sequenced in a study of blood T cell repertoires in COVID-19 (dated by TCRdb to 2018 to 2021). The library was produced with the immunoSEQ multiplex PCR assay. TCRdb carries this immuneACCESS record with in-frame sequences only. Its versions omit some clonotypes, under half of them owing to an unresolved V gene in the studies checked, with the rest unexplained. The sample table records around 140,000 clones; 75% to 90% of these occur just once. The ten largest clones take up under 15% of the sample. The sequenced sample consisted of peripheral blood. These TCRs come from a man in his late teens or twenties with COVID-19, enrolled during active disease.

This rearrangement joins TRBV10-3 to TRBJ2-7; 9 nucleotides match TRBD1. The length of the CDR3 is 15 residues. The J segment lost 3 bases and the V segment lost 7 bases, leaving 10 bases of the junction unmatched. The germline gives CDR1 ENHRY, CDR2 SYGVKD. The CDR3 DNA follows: TGTGCCATCACTAGAGAGGACAGGGGTGACTACGAGCAGTACTTC. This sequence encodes CAITREDRGDYEQYF.

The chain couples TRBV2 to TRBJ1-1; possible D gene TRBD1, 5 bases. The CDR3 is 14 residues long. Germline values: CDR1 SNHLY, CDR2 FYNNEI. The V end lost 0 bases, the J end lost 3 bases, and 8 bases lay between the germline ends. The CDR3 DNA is TGTGCCAGCAGTGAAGCAGGGGCGTACACTGAAGCTTTCTTT. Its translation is CASSEAGAYTEAFF.

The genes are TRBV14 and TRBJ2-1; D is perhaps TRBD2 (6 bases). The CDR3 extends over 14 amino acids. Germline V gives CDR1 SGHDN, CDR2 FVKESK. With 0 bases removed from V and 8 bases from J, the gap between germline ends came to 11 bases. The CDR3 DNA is TGTGCCAGCAGCCAAGATACTAGCTTGGATGAGCAGTTCTTC. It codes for CASSQDTSLDEQFF.

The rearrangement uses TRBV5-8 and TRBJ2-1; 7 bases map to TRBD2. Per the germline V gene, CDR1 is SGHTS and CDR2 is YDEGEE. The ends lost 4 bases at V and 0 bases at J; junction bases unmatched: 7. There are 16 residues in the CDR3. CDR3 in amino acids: CASSPRGGSSYNEQFF. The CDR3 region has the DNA TGTGCCAGCAGCCCCCGGGGAGGGAGCTCCTACAATGAGCAGTTCTTC.

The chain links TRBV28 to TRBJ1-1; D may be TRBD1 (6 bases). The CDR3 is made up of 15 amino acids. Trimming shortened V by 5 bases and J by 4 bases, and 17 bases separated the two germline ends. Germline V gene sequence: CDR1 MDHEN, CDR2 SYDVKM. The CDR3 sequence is CASSAYPRGGTEAFF. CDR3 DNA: TGTGCCAGCAGTGCCTACCCGAGGGGGGGCACTGAAGCTTTCTTT.

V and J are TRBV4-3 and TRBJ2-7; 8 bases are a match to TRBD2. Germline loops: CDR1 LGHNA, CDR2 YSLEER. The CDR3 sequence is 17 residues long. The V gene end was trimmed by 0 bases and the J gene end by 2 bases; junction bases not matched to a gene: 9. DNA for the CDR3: TGCGCCAGCAGCCAAGATCATGGTAGCGGGGCGACCTACGAGCAGTACTTC. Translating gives CASSQDHGSGATYEQYF.

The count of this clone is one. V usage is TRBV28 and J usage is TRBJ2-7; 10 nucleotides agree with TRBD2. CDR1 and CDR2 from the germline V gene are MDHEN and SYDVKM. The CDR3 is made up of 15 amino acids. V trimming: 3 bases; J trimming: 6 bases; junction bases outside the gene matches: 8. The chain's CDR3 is CASSFSSSGRGEQYF. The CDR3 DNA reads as TGTGCCAGCAGTTTTTCCTCTAGCGGGAGAGGCGAGCAGTACTTC.

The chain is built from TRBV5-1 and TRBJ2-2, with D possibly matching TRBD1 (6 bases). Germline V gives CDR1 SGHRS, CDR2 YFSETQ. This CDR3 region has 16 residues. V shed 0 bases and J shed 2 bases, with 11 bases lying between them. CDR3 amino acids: CASSLEGQTNTGELFF. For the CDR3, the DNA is TGCGCCAGCAGCTTGGAAGGACAGACCAACACCGGGGAGCTGTTTTTT.

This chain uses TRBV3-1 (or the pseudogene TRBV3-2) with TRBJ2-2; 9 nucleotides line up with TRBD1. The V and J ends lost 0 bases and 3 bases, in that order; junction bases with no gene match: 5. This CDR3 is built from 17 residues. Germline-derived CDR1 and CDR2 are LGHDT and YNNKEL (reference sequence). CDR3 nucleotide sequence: TGTGCCAGCAGCCAAGAGTCCAGGACAGGGGACACCGGGGAGCTGTTTTTT. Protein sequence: CASSQESRTGDTGELFF.

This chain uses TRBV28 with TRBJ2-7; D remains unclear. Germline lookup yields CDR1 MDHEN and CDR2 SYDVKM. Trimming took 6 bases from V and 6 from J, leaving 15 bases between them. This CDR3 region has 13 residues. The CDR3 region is CASRGIGQIEQYF. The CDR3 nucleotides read TGTGCCAGCAGAGGAATTGGGCAAATCGAGCAGTACTTC.

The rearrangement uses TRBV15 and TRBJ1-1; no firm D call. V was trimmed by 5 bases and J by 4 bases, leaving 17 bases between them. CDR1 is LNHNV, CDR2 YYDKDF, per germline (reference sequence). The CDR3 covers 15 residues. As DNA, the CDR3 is TGTGCCACCAGCTCCAGAACGATAGAGGGCACTGAAGCTTTCTTT. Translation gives CATSSRTIEGTEAFF. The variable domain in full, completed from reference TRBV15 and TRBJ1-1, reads DAMVIQNPRYQVTQFGKPVTLSCSQTLNHNVMYWYQQKSSQAPKLLFHYYDKDFNNEADTPDNFQSRRPNTSFCFLDIRSPGLGDTAMYLCATSSRTIEGTEAFFGQGTRLTVV.

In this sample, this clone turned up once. The CDR3 DNA reads TGTGCCAGCAGCATAGGGGGAGGGAACACAGATACGCAGTATTTT. It specifies CASSIGGGNTDTQYF. The rearrangement links TRBV5-4 to TRBJ2-3; D might be TRBD2 (7 bases). CDR3 size: 15 residues. Per the germline V gene, CDR1 is SGHNT and CDR2 is YYREEE (reference sequence). Trimming stripped 4 bases from V and 2 bases from J, with 14 bases between.

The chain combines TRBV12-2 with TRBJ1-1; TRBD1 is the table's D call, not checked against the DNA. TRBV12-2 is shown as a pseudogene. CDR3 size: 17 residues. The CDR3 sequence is CASRLKGRGPGMTEAFF. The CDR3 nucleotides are TGTGCAAGTCGCTTAAAAGGAAGGGGCCCGGGTATGACTGAAGCTTTCTTT.

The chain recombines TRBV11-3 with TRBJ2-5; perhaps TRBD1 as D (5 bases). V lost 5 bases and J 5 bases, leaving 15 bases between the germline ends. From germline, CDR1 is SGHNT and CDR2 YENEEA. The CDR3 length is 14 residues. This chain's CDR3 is CASSLPDTMETQYF. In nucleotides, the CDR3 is TGTGCCAGCAGCCTACCGGACACAATGGAGACCCAGTACTTC.

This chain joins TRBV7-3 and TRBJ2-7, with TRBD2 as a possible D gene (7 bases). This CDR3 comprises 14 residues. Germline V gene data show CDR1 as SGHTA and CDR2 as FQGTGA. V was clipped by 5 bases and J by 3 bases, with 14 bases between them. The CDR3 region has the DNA TGTGCCAGCAGCGATGGCGGGGGCAACTACGAGCAGTACTTC. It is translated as CASSDGGGNYEQYF.

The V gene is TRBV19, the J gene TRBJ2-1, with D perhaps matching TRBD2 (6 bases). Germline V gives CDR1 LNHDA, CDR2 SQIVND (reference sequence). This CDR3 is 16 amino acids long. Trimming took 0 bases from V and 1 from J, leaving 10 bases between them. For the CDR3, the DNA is TGTGCCAGTAGTATAGATATAGGGACTTCCTACAATGAGCAGTTCTTC. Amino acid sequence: CASSIDIGTSYNEQFF.

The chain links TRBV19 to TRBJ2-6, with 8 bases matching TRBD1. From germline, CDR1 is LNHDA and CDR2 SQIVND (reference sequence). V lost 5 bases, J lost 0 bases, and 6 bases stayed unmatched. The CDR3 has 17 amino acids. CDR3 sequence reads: CASSPGQGYSGANVLTF. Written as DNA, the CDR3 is TGTGCCAGTAGTCCCGGACAGGGTTACTCTGGGGCCAACGTCCTGACTTTC. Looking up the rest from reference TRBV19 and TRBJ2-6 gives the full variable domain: DGGITQSPKYLFRKEGQNVTLSCEQNLNHDAMYWYRQDPGQGLRLIYYSQIVNDFQKGDIAEGYSVSREKKESFPLTVTSAQKNPTAFYLCASSPGQGYSGANVLTFGAGSRLTVL.

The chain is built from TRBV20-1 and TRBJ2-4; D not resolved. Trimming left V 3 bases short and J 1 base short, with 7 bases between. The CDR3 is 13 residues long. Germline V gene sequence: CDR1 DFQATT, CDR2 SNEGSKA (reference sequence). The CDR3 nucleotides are TGCAGTGCTAGTCACGGGGCCAAAAACATTCAGTACTTC. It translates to CSASHGAKNIQYF.

DNA of the CDR3: TGTGCCAGTAGTAGCAGGGTAGAGGAGACCCAGTACTTC. Protein product: CASSSRVEETQYF. The J gene is TRBJ2-5, the V gene TRBV19; weak D call: TRBD1 (5 bases). Trimming pared 4 bases from V and 5 bases from J, leaving 11 bases between. This CDR3 has 13 amino acids. Germline loops: CDR1 LNHDA, CDR2 SQIVND (reference sequence).

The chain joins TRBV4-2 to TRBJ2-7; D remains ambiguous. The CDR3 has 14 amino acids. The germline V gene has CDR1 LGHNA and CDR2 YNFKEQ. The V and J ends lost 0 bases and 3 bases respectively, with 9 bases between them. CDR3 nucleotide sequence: TGTGCCAGCAGCCAAGAAGCTTTTCTCTACGAGCAGTACTTC. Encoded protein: CASSQEAFLYEQYF.

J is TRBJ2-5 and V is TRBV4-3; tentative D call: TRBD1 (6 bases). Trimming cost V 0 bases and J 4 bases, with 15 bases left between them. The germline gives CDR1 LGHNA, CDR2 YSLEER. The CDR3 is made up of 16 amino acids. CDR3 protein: CASSQDMGRGGETQYF. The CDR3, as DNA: TGCGCCAGCAGCCAAGATATGGGCAGGGGTGGAGAGACCCAGTACTTC.

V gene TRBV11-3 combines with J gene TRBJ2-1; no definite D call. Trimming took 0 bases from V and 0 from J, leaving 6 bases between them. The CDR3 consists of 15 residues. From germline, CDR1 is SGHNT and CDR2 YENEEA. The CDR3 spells CASSLEASSYNEQFF. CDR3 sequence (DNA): TGTGCCAGCAGCTTAGAAGCGAGCTCCTACAATGAGCAGTTCTTC.

The CDR3 sequence is CASSPGTGAGTEAFF. In DNA form, the CDR3 reads TGTGCCAGCAGTCCCGGGACAGGGGCGGGCACTGAAGCTTTCTTT. V is TRBV27 and J is TRBJ1-1; TRBD1 aligns across 10 bases. The junction had 7 bases not matched to a gene; V was cut back by 5 bases and J by 4 bases. The CDR3 is 15 residues long. Germline assignment: CDR1 MNHEY and CDR2 SMNVEV (reference sequence).

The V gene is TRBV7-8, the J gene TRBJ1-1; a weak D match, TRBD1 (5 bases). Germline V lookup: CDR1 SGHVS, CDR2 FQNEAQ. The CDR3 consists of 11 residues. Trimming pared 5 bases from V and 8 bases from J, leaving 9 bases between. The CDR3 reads CASSLRQEAFF. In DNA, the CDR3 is TGTGCCAGCAGCCTCAGACAGGAAGCTTTCTTT. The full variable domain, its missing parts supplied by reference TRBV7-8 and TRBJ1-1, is GAGVSQSPRYKVAKRGQDVALRCDPISGHVSLFWYQQALGQGPEFLTYFQNEAQLDKSGLPSDRFFAERPEGSVSTLKIQRTQQEDSAVYLCASSLRQEAFFGQGTRLTVV.

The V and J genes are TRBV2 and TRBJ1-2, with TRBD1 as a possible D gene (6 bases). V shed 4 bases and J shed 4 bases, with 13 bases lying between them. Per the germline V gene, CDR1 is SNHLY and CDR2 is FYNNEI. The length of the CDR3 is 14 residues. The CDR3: CASSVGGAGYGYTF. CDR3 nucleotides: TGTGCCAGCAGTGTTGGGGGGGCCGGCTATGGCTACACCTTC.

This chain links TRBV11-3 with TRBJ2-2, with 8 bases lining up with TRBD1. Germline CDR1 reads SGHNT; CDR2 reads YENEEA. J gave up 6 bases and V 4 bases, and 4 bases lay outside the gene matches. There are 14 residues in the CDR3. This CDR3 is CASSSQGAPGELFF. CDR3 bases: TGTGCCAGCAGCTCTCAGGGGGCGCCCGGGGAGCTGTTTTTT.

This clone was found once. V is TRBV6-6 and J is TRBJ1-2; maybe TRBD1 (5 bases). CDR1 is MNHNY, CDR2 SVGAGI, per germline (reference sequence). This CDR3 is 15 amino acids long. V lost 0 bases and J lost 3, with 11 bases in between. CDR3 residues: CASSYSPGMDYGYTF. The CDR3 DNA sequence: TGTGCCAGCAGTTACTCGCCAGGGATGGACTATGGCTACACCTTC.

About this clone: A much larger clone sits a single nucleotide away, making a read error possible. The CDR3 sequence is CASSSTGDYGYTF. CDR3 DNA: TGTGCCAGCAGTTCGACAGGGGACTATGGCTACACCTTC. V gene TRBV27 combines with J gene TRBJ1-2; the match to TRBD1 covers 8 bases. Germline V CDR1 and CDR2: MNHEY, SMNVEV (reference sequence). The CDR3 has 13 amino acids. The J segment lost 3 bases and the V segment lost 4 bases, leaving 1 base of the junction unmatched.

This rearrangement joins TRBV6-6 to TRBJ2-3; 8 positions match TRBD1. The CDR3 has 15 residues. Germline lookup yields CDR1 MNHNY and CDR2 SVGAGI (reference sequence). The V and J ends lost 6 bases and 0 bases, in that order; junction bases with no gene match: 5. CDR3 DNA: TGTGCCAGCAGGGGACAGGTTACTAGCACAGATACGCAGTATTTT. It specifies CASRGQVTSTDTQYF.

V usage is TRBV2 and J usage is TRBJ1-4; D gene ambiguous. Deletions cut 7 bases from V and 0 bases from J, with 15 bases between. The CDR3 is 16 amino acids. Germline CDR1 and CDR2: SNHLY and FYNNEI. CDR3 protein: CASTTPPGPTNEKLFF. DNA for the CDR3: TGTGCCAGCACCACCCCGCCGGGTCCAACTAATGAAAAACTGTTTTTT.

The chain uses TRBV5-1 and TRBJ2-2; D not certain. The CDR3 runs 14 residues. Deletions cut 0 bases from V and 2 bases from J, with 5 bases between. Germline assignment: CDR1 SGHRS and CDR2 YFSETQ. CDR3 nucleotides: TGCGCCAGCAGCTTGGAGCTAAACACCGGGGAGCTGTTTTTT. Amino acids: CASSLELNTGELFF.

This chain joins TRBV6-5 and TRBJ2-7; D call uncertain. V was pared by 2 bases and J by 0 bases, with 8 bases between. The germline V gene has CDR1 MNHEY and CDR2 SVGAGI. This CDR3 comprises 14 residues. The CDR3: CASSYAVSSYEQYF. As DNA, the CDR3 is TGTGCCAGCAGTTACGCGGTCAGCTCCTACGAGCAGTACTTC.